This T cell receptor (beta chain) originates from a study of shared clonotypes between healthy human individuals. Study-level background: The study used three CD4 naive, three CD4 memory, two CD8 naive and one CD8 memory plate per donor. Overall study results and limits: Large depth notwithstanding, sorted-subset sequencing proved incomplete by rarefaction.

As regards this clone: Its specificity is unknown.

Trimming stripped 0 bases from V and 2 bases from J, with 11 bases between. CDR3 length equals 16 residues. Germline V gene lookup returns CDR1 SGHAT and CDR2 FQNNGV. The repertoire was sequenced with immunoSEQ multiplex PCR; TCRdb's copy has only in-frame clones and lacks some. Here the sample spans about 2.4 million clones, 90% to 95% being singletons. Sequenced material: naive CD4+ T cells from PBMCs. Described subset: CD45RA+ positively selected. The V and J genes are TRBV11-2 and TRBJ1-5; D is unclear. The clonotype comes from a man aged 18 to 30 in good health. Some clones in this sample may be carry-over from other donors' samples. DNA of the CDR3: TGTGCCAGCAGCTTAGACTCGGGTAGGGGCAATCAGCCCCAGCATTTT. As protein: CASSLDSGRGNQPQHF.